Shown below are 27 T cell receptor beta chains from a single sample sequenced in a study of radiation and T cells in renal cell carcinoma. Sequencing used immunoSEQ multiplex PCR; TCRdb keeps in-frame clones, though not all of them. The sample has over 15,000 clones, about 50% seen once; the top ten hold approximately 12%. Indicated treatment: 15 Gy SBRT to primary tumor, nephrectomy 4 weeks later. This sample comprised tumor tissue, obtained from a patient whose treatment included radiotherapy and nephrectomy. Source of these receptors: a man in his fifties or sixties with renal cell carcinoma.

CDR3 in amino acids: CASSERQPNQPQHF. In nucleotides, the CDR3 is TGCGCCAGCAGTGAGAGACAGCCAAATCAGCCCCAGCATTTT. V gene TRBV10-2 combines with J gene TRBJ1-5, with D perhaps TRBD1 (5 bases). Germline V gene lookup returns CDR1 WSHSY and CDR2 SAAADI. The CDR3 is made up of 14 amino acids. V was cut by 2 bases and J by 4 bases, with 9 bases left in between.

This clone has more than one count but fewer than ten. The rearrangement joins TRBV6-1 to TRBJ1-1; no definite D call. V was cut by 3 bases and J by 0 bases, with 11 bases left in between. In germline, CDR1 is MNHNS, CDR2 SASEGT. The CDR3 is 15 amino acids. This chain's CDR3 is CASSEDGVLNTEAFF. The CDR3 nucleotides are TGTGCCAGCAGTGAGGATGGCGTCTTGAACACTGAAGCTTTCTTT.

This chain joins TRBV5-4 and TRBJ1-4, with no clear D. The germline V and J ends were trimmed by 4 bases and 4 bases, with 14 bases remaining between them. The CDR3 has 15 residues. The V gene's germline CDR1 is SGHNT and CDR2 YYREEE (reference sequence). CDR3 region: CASSPQEEHNEKLFF. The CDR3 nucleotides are TGTGCCAGCAGCCCCCAGGAAGAGCATAATGAAAAACTGTTTTTT. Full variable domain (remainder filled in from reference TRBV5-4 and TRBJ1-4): ETGVTQSPTHLIKTRGQQVTLRCSSQSGHNTVSWYQQALGQGPQFIFQYYREEENGRGNFPPRFSGLQFPNYSSELNVNALELDDSALYLCASSPQEEHNEKLFFGSGTQLSVL.

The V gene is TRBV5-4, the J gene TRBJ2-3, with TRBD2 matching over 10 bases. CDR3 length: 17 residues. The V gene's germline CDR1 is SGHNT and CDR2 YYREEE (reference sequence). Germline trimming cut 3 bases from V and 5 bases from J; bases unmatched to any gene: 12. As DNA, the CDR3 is TGTGCCAGCAGCTCACGAGGCCTAGCGGGGGCGGGAGATACGCAGTATTTT. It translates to CASSSRGLAGAGDTQYF.

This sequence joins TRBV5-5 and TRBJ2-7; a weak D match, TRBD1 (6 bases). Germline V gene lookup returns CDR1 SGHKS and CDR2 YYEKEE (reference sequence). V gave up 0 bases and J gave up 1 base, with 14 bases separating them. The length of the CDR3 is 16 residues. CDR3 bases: TGTGCCAGCAGCTTGGCAACAGGGATCGGTTCCTACGAGCAGTACTTC. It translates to CASSLATGIGSYEQYF.

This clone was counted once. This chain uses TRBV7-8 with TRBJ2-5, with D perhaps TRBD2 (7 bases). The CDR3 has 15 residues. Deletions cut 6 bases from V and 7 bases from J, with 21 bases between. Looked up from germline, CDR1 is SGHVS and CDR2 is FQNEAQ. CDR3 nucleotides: TGTGCCAGCAGGAGTAGTACCGGGGGCGGGGGGACCCAGTACTTC. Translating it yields CASRSSTGGGGTQYF.

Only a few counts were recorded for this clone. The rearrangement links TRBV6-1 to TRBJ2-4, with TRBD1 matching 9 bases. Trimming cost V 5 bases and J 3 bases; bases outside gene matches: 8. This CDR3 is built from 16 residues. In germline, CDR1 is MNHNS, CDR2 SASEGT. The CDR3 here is CASSQGQGMVKNIQYF. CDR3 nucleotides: TGTGCCAGCAGTCAAGGACAGGGGATGGTCAAAAACATTCAGTACTTC.

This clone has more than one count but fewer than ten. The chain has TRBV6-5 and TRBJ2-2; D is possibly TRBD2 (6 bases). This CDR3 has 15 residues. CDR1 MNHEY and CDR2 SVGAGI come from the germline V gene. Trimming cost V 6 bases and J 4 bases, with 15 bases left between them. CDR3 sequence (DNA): TGTGCCAGCAGGACTGGAGGGCTCTCCACCGGGGAGCTGTTTTTT. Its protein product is CASRTGGLSTGELFF.

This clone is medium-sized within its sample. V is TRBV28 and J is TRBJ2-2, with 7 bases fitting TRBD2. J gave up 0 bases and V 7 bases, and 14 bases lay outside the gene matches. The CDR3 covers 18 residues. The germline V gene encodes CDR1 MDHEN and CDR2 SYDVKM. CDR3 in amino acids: CASTHFWAGEANTGELFF. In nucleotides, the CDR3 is TGTGCCAGCACCCATTTTTGGGCGGGAGAAGCGAACACCGGGGAGCTGTTTTTT.

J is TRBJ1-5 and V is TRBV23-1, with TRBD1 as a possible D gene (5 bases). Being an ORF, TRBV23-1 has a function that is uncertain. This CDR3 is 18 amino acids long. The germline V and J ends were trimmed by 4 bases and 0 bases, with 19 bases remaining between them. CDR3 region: CASSLRGPQRLSNQPQHF. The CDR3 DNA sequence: TGCGCCAGCAGTCTAAGGGGACCACAGAGACTTAGCAATCAGCCCCAGCATTTT.

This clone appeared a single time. Here the CDR3 reads CASADGGFGYTF. The CDR3, as DNA: TGTGCTAGTGCCGACGGAGGGTTTGGCTACACCTTC. The chain has TRBV12-5 and TRBJ1-2; D is unclear. The CDR3 totals 12 residues. Trimming removed 7 bases at V and 7 bases at J, with 13 bases between. CDR1 and CDR2 from the germline V gene are LGHNT and FRNRAP. Based on the CDR3 plus reference TRBV12-5 and TRBJ1-2, the full variable domain is DARVTQTPRHKVTEMGQEVTMRCQPILGHNTVFWYRQTMMQGLELLAYFRNRAPLDDSGMPKDRFSAEMPDATLATLKIQPSEPRDSAVYFCASADGGFGYTFGSGTRLTVV.

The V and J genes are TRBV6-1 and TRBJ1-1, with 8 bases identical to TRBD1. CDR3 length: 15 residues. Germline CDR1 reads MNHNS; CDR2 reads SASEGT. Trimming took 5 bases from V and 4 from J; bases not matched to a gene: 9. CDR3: CASSTQGAQGTEAFF. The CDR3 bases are TGTGCCAGCAGTACGCAGGGGGCCCAGGGCACTGAAGCTTTCTTT.

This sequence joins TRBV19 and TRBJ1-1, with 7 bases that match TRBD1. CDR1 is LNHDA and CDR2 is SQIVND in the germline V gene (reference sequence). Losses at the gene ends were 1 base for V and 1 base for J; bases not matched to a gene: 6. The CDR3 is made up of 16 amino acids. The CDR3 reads CASSIVTGERNTEAFF. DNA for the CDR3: TGTGCCAGTAGTATAGTAACAGGGGAGAGGAACACTGAAGCTTTCTTT.

The chain's CDR3 is CASSQVTGRASTDTQYF. The DNA of the CDR3 is TGCGCCAGCAGCCAAGTGACGGGCAGGGCTAGCACAGATACGCAGTATTTT. The chain is built from TRBV4-3 and TRBJ2-3; D perhaps matches TRBD1 (5 bases). CDR3 length equals 17 residues. Trimming pared 1 base from V and 0 bases from J, leaving 14 bases between. Germline loops: CDR1 LGHNA, CDR2 YSLEER.

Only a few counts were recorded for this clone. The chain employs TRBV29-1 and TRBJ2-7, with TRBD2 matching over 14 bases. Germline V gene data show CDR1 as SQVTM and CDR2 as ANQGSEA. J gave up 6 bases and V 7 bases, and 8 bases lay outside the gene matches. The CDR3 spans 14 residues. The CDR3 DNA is TGCAGCGCATGGGGACTAGCGGGAGAGAGCGAGCAGTACTTC. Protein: CSAWGLAGESEQYF.

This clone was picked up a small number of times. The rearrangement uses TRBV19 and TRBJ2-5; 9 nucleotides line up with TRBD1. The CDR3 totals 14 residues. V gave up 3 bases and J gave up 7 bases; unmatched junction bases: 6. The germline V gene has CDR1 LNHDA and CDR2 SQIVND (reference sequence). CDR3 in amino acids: CASSILVTGGTQYF. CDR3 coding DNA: TGTGCCAGTAGTATCCTTGTGACAGGGGGGACCCAGTACTTC.

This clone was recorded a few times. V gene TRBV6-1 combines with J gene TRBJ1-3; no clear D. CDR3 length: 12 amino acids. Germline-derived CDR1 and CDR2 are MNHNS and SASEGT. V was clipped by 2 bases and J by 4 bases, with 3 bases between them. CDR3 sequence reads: CASSEFGNTIYF. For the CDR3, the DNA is TGTGCCAGCAGTGAATTCGGAAACACCATATATTTT.

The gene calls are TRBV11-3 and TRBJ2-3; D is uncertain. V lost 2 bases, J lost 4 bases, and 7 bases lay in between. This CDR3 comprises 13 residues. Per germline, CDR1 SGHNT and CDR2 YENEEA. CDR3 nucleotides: TGTGCCAGCAGCTTAAGTAGAGCAGATACGCAGTATTTT. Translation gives CASSLSRADTQYF.

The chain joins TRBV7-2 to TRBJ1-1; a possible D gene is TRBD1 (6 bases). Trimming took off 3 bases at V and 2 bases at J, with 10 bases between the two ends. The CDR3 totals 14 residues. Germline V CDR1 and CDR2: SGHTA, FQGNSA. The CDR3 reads CASSFGTPNTEAFF. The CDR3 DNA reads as TGTGCCAGCAGCTTTGGGACACCTAACACTGAAGCTTTCTTT.

CDR3 sequence (DNA): TGCAGCGTCATCAGGGGGCGCGACGGCTACACCTTC. It is translated as CSVIRGRDGYTF. The V and J genes are TRBV29-1 and TRBJ1-2; TRBD1 matches at 8 bases. This CDR3 has 12 residues. The germline V gene has CDR1 SQVTM and CDR2 ANQGSEA. After removal of 6 bases from V and 8 bases from J, the junction contained 8 bases not matched to a gene.

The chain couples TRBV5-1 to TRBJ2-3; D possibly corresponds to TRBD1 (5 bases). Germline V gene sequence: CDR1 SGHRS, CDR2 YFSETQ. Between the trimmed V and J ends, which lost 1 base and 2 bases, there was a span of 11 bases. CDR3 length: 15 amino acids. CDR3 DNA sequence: TGCGCCAGCAGCTTGTCCAGGGTTCTCACAGATACGCAGTATTTT. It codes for CASSLSRVLTDTQYF.

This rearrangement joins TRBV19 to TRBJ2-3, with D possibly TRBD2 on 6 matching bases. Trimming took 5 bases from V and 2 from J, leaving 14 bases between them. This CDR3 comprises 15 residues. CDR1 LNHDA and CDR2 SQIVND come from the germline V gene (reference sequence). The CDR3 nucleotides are TGTGCCAGTAGTGTCCCGACTAGGGCCACAGATACGCAGTATTTT. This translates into CASSVPTRATDTQYF.

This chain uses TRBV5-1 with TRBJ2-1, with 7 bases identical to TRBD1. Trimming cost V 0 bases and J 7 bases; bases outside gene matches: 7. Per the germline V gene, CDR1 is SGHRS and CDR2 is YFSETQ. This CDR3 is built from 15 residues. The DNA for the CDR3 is TGCGCCAGCAGCTTGGGTCAGGGGGAATGGAATGAGCAGTTCTTC. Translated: CASSLGQGEWNEQFF.

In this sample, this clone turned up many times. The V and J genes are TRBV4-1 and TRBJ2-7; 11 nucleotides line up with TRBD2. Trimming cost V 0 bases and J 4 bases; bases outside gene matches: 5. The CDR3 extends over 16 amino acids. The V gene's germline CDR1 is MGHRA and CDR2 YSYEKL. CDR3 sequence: CASSQEPGLAGYEQYF. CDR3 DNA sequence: TGCGCCAGCAGCCAAGAACCCGGACTAGCGGGTTACGAGCAGTACTTC.

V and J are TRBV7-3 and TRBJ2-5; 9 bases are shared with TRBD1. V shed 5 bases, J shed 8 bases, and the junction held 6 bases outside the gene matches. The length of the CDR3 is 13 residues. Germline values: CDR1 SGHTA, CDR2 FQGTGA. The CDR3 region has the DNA TGTGCCAGCAGCACGACAGGGGGGGAAACCCAGTACTTC. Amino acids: CASSTTGGETQYF.

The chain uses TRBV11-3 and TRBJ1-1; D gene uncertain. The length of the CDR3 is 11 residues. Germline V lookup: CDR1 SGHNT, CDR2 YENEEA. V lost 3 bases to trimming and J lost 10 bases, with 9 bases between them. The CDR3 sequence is CASSFDNLAFF. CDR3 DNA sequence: TGTGCCAGCAGCTTTGATAATTTAGCTTTCTTT. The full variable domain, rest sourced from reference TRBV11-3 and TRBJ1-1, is EAGVVQSPRYKIIEKKQPVAFWCNPISGHNTLYWYLQNLGQGPELLIRYENEEAVDDSQLPKDRFSAERLKGVDSTLKIQPAELGDSAVYLCASSFDNLAFFGQGTRLTVV.

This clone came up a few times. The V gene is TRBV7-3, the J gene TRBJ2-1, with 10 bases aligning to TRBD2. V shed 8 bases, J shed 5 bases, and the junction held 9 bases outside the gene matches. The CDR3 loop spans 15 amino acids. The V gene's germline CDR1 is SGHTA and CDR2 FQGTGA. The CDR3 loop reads CASPTLAGRNNEQFF. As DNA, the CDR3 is TGTGCCAGCCCCACACTAGCGGGAAGGAACAATGAGCAGTTCTTC.